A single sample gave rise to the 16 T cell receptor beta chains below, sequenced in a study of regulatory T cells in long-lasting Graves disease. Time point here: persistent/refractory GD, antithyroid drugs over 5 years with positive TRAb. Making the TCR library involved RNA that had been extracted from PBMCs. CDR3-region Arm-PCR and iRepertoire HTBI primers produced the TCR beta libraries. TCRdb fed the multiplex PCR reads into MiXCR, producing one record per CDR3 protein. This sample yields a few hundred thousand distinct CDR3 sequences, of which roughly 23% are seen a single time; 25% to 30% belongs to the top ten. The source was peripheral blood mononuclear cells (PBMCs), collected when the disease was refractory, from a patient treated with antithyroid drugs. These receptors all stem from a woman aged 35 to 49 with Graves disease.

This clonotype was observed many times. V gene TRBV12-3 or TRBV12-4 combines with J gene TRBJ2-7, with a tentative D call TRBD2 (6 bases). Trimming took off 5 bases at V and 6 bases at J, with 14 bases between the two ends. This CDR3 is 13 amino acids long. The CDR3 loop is CASSVRVGSEQYF. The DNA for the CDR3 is TGTGCCAGCAGTGTTAGGGTCGGGAGCGAGCAGTACTTC.

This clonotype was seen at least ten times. As DNA, the CDR3 is TGTGCCATCAGTAAATCGAGCGGGACTTCGGACATTCAGTACTTC. This encodes CAISKSSGTSDIQYF. The chain uses TRBV10-3 and TRBJ2-4; 7 positions agree with TRBD2. Trimming at V came to 5 bases and at J to 8 bases, leaving 12 bases not matched to a gene. The germline gives CDR1 ENHRY, CDR2 SYGVKD. The CDR3 has 15 amino acids.

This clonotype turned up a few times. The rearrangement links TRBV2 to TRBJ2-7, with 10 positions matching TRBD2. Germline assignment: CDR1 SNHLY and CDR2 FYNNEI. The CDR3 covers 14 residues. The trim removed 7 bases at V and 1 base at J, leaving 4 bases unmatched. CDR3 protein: CASIWTSGSYEQYF. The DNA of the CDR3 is TGTGCCAGCATATGGACTAGCGGTTCCTACGAGCAGTACTTC.

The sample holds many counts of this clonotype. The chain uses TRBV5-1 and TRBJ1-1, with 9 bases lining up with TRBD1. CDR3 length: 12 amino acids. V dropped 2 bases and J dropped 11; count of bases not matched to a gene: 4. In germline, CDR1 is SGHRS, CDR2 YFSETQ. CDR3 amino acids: CASSLQGAQAFF. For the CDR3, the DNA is TGCGCCAGCAGCTTACAGGGGGCTCAGGCTTTCTTT.

CDR3 DNA: TGTGCCAGCAGCTTAACGTACAATGAGCAGTTCTTC. It is translated as CASSLTYNEQFF. This rearrangement joins TRBV13 to TRBJ2-1; the D is unclear. CDR3 length: 12 residues. Trimming pared 2 bases from V and 4 bases from J, leaving 3 bases between. Germline CDR1 reads PRHDT; CDR2 reads FYEKMQ (reference sequence).

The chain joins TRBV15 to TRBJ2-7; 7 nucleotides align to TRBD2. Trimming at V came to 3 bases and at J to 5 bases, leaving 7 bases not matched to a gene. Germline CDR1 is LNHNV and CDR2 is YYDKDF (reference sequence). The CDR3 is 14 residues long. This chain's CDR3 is CATSRGGSLNEQYF. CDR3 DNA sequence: TGTGCCACCAGCAGGGGCGGGAGTTTAAACGAGCAGTACTTC.

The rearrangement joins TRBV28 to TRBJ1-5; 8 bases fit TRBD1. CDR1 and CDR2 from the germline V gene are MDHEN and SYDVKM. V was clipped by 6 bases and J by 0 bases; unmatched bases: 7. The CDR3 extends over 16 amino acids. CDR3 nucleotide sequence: TGTGCCAGCAGGCTCACAGGGGGGTATAGCAATCAGCCCCAGCATTTT. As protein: CASRLTGGYSNQPQHF.

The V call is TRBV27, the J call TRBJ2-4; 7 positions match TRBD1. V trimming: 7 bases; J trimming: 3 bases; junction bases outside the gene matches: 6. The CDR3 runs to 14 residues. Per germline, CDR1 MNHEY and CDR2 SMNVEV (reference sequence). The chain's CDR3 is CASKTGVGKNIQYF. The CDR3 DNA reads TGTGCCAGCAAAACAGGGGTGGGCAAAAACATTCAGTACTTC.

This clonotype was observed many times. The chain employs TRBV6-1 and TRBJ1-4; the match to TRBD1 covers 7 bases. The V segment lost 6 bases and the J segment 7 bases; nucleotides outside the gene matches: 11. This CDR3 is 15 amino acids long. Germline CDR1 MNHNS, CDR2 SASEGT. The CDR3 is CASSPRQGGSEKLFF. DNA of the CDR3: TGTGCCAGCAGCCCCAGACAGGGCGGGAGTGAAAAACTGTTTTTT.

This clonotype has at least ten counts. The chain's CDR3 is CAISDNQRGIQPQHF. The CDR3 region has the DNA TGTGCCATCAGTGATAACCAGAGGGGCATTCAGCCCCAGCATTTT. The V and J genes are TRBV10-3 and TRBJ1-5; the D gene is possibly TRBD1 (5 bases). This CDR3 contains 15 residues. Germline CDR1 is ENHRY and CDR2 is SYGVKD. Trimming took off 3 bases at V and 6 bases at J, with 15 bases between the two ends.

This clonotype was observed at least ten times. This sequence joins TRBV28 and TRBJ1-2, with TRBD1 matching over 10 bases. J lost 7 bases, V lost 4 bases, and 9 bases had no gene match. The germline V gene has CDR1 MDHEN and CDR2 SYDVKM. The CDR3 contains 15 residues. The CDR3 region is CASSSGGQGVFGYTF. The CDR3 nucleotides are TGTGCCAGCAGTTCGGGAGGACAGGGGGTGTTTGGCTACACCTTC.

CDR3 in DNA: TGCAGCGTTAATGATCCGCCGGCTAGTGGCACTGAAGCTTTCTTT. This gives the protein CSVNDPPASGTEAFF. The gene calls are TRBV29-1 and TRBJ1-1; D gene ambiguous. The CDR3 contains 15 residues. Germline V gene sequence: CDR1 SQVTM, CDR2 ANQGSEA. The V end was cut by 5 bases, the J end by 4 bases, with 20 bases between. Drawing the rest from reference TRBV29-1 and TRBJ1-1, the complete variable domain is SAVISQKPSRDICQRGTSLTIQCQVDSQVTMMFWYRQQPGQSLTLIATANQGSEATYESGFVIDKFPISRPNLTFSTLTVSNMSPEDSSIYLCSVNDPPASGTEAFFGQGTRLTVV.

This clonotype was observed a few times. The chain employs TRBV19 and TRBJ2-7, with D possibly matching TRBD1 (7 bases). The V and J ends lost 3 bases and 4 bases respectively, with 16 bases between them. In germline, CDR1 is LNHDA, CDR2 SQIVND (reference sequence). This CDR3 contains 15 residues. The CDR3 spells CASSIFSTGRYEQYF. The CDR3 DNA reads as TGTGCCAGTAGTATCTTCTCGACAGGGAGGTACGAGCAGTACTTC.

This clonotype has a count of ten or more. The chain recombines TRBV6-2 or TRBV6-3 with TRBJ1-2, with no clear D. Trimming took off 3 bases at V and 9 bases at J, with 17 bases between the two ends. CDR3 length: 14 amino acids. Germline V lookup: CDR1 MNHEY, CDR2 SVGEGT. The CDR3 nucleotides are TGTGCCAGCAGTTATCTCCCTAAGGTGGATAGCTACACCTTC. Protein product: CASSYLPKVDSYTF.

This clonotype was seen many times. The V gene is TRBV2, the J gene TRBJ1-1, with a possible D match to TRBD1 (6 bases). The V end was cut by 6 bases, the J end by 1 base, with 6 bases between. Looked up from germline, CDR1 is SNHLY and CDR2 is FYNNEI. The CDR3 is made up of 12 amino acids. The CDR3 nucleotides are TGTGCCAGCAGGGACAGGAACACTGAAGCTTTCTTT. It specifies CASRDRNTEAFF.

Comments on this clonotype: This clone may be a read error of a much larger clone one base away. In DNA, the CDR3 is TGTGCCAGCAGCTCGACCTTCGACGGACACGCTCTCTTT. Protein: CASSSTFDGHALF. The J gene is TRBJ1-1, the V gene TRBV7-8, with TRBD1 as a possible D gene (5 bases). The CDR3 sequence is 13 residues long. Germline lookup yields CDR1 SGHVS and CDR2 FQNEAQ.